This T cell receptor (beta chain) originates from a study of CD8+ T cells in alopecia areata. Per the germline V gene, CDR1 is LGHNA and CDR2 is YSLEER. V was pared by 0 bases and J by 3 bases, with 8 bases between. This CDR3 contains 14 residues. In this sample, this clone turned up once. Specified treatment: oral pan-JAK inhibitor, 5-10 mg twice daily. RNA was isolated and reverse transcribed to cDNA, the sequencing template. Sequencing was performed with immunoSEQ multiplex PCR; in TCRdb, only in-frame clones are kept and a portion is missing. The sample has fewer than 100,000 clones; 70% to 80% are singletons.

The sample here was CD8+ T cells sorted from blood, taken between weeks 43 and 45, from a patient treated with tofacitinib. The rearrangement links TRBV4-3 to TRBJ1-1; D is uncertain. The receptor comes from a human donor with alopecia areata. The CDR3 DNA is TGCGCCAGCAGCCAAGACGGCGTCCACACTGAAGCTTTCTTT. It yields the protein CASSQDGVHTEAFF.